This TCR beta chain was retrieved from a study of OX40 agonist ivuxolimab in advanced cancers. The study's findings and limits: Within 6 weeks, CD4+ and CD8+ blood T cells expanded clonally at 0.1 to 3.0 mg/kg. On average, CD8+ T cells had more expanded clones than CD4+.

With respect to this clone: Its target is unknown.

Some clones are missing from TCRdb's copy, which holds only in-frame ones; the method was immunoSEQ multiplex PCR. This sample has around 25,000 clones, with approximately 80% found just once. The V gene lost 3 bases and the J gene lost 4 bases, with 10 bases spanning the gap. The CDR3 consists of 15 residues. CDR1 and CDR2 from the germline V gene are MRHNA and SNTAGT. The receptor comes from an adult with an advanced solid tumor such as melanoma, head and neck, liver or kidney cancer. This chain links TRBV6-4 with TRBJ2-6; a possible D gene is TRBD2 (5 bases). Material: CD4+ or CD8+ T cells sorted from blood, obtained in a trial of the OX40 agonist ivuxolimab. The CDR3 region is CASSESEEGANVLTF. CDR3 nucleotide sequence: TGTGCCAGCAGTGAGTCGGAGGAAGGGGCCAACGTCCTGACTTTC.